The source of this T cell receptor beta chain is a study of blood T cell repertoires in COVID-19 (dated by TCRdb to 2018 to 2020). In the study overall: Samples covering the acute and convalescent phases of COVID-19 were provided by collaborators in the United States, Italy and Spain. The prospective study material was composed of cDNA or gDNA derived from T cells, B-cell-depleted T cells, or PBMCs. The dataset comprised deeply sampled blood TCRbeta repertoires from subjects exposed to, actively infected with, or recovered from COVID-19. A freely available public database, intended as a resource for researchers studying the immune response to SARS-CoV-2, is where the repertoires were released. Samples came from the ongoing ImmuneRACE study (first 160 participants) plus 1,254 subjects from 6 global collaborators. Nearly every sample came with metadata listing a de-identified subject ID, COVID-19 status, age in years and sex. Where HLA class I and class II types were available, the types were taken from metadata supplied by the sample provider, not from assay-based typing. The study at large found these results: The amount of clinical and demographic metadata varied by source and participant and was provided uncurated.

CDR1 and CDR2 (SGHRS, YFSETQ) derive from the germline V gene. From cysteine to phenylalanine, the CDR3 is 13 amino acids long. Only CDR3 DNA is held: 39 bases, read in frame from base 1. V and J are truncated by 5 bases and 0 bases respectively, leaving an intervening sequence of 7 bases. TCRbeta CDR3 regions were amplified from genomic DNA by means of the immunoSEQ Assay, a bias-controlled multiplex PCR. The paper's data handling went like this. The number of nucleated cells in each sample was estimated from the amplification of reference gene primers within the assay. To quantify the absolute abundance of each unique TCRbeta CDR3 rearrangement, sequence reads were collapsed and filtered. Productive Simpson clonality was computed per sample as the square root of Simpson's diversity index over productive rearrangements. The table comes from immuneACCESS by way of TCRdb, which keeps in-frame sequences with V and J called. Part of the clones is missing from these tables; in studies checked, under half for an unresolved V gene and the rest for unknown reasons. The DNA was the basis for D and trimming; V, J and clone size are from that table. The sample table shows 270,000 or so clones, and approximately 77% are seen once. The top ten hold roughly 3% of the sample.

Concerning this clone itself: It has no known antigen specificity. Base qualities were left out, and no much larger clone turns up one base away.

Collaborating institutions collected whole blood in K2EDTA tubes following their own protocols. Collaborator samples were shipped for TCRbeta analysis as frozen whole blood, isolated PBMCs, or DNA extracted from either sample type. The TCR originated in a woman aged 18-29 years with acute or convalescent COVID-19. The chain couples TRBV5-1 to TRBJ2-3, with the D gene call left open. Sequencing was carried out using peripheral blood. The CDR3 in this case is CASRESSTDTQYF. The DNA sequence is TGCGCCAGCAGGGAGTCTAGCACAGATACGCAGTATTTT.